Presented here are 32 T cell receptor beta chains from one specimen sequenced in a study of PD-1 blockade in classical Hodgkin lymphoma. After autologous stem cell transplantation all patients relapsed, and prior brentuximab vedotin exposure differed between cohorts. Repertoires were generated with immunoSEQ multiplex PCR, while TCRdb's copy carries only in-frame clones and drops some. The data contain about 99,000 clones, around 81% of them singletons. This sample comprised peripheral blood mononuclear cells (PBMCs), obtained before the second cycle of nivolumab. The receptors come from a human donor with classical Hodgkin lymphoma.

CDR3 protein: CASGPRDISYNEQFF. In DNA, the CDR3 is TGTGCCAGCGGCCCCCGAGATATCAGCTACAATGAGCAGTTCTTC. The chain employs TRBV7-8 and TRBJ2-1; D call uncertain. Germline V lookup: CDR1 SGHVS, CDR2 FQNEAQ. V was trimmed by 8 bases and J by 3 bases, leaving 17 bases between them. The CDR3 sequence is 15 residues long. Variable domain in full (rest from reference TRBV7-8 and TRBJ2-1): GAGVSQSPRYKVAKRGQDVALRCDPISGHVSLFWYQQALGQGPEFLTYFQNEAQLDKSGLPSDRFFAERPEGSVSTLKIQRTQQEDSAVYLCASGPRDISYNEQFFGPGTRLTVL.

This sequence joins TRBV18 and TRBJ1-2; 9 bases are a match to TRBD1. CDR1 and CDR2 (germline): KGHSH, LQKENI. The CDR3 length is 14 residues. V gave up 3 bases and J gave up 8 bases; unmatched junction bases: 7. CDR3 residues: CASSPNRDREGYTF. Written as DNA, the CDR3 is TGTGCCAGCTCACCGAACCGGGACAGGGAAGGCTACACCTTC.

The genes are TRBV5-1 and TRBJ2-7, with 10 bases that match TRBD2. Germline V gene lookup returns CDR1 SGHRS and CDR2 YFSETQ. The CDR3 contains 15 residues. Trimming cost V 0 bases and J 2 bases; bases outside gene matches: 2. The CDR3 DNA is TGCGCCAGCAGCTTGGCCGGACTAGCGGCCTACGAGCAGTACTTC. Translating it yields CASSLAGLAAYEQYF.

The chain recombines TRBV5-6 with TRBJ2-3; D is possibly TRBD1 or TRBD2 (6 bases each). V was clipped by 4 bases and J by 2 bases, with 17 bases between them. This CDR3 spans 16 amino acids. Germline assignment: CDR1 SGHDT and CDR2 YYEEEE. The CDR3 region is CASSPLGGRITDTQYF. As DNA, the CDR3 is TGTGCCAGCAGCCCCCTTGGGGGGCGGATCACAGATACGCAGTATTTT.

In the case of this clone: Other DNA sequences within the sample encode an identical CDR3. The chain uses TRBV4-3 and TRBJ2-2; D might be TRBD2 (5 bases). With 1 base removed from V and 5 bases from J, the gap between germline ends came to 8 bases. CDR3 length: 14 residues. Per germline, CDR1 LGHNA and CDR2 YSLEER. In DNA, the CDR3 is TGCGCCAGCAGCCAAGTGAGGGTGACCGGGGAGCTGTTTTTT. Residues: CASSQVRVTGELFF.

The rearrangement uses TRBV5-1 and TRBJ2-3; D is perhaps TRBD1 or TRBD2 (6 bases each). The V gene lost 3 bases and the J gene lost 6 bases, with 11 bases spanning the gap. This CDR3 has 13 residues. Germline CDR1 reads SGHRS; CDR2 reads YFSETQ. The CDR3 bases are TGCGCCAGCAGCTCTCGAGGGGGGGATACGCAGTATTTT. Protein: CASSSRGGDTQYF.

The chain combines TRBV11-1 with TRBJ2-3, with TRBD2 matching 10 bases. The CDR3 loop spans 16 amino acids. V lost 6 bases and J lost 6; bases outside the gene matches: 12. Germline V gives CDR1 SGHAT, CDR2 FQDESV (reference sequence). DNA of the CDR3: TGTGCCAGCAGACCACACTACCTAGCGGGAGAGGATACGCAGTATTTT. Its protein is CASRPHYLAGEDTQYF.

The chain joins TRBV10-3 to TRBJ1-2, with unresolved D. Germline V gene lookup returns CDR1 ENHRY and CDR2 SYGVKD. V was clipped by 6 bases and J by 0 bases, with 11 bases between them. The CDR3 length is 14 residues. CDR3 DNA: TGTGCCATCAGCCCAGGATTAGCTAACTATGGCTACACCTTC. Its protein is CAISPGLANYGYTF.

This clone was counted a few times. V and J are TRBV30 and TRBJ2-2; TRBD2 agrees at 11 bases. CDR3 length: 15 residues. CDR1 is GTSNPN, CDR2 SVGIG, per germline (reference sequence). Losses at the gene ends were 7 bases for V and 7 bases for J; bases not matched to a gene: 11. The CDR3 DNA sequence: TGTGCCTCCCACACTAGCGGGAGCTTTGTCGGGGAGCTGTTTTTT. It encodes CASHTSGSFVGELFF.

This chain connects TRBV7-6 to TRBJ1-1; D is perhaps TRBD1 (6 bases). Germline CDR1 is SGHVS and CDR2 is FNYEAQ. V was cut by 0 bases and J by 1 base, with 9 bases left in between. The length of the CDR3 is 15 residues. The DNA for the CDR3 is TGTGCCAGCAGCTTAGCGTGGGGGGCGAACACTGAAGCTTTCTTT. Its protein is CASSLAWGANTEAFF.

The chain combines TRBV4-2 with TRBJ1-2; no definite D call. Germline lookup yields CDR1 LGHNA and CDR2 YNFKEQ. Trimming shortened V by 0 bases and J by 4 bases, and 6 bases separated the two germline ends. The CDR3 runs 13 residues. CDR3 residues: CASSQDASYGYTF. CDR3 bases: TGTGCCAGCAGCCAAGATGCATCCTATGGCTACACCTTC.

In this sample, this clone turned up a few times. V usage is TRBV28 and J usage is TRBJ1-1, with a weak D call TRBD1 (5 bases). V lost 6 bases, J lost 10 bases, and 21 bases lay in between. There are 14 residues in the CDR3. Germline V CDR1 and CDR2: MDHEN, SYDVKM. The CDR3, as DNA: TGTGCCAGCAGGACCGCCGGGGCCCCCGGGGGAGCTTTCTTT. This encodes CASRTAGAPGGAFF.

This sequence joins TRBV28 and TRBJ1-1; unclear D gene. V was pared by 2 bases and J by 6 bases, with 10 bases between. The CDR3 contains 13 residues. Germline CDR1 MDHEN, CDR2 SYDVKM. CDR3 residues: CASSLRGMAEAFF. The DNA for the CDR3 is TGTGCCAGCAGTTTAAGAGGGATGGCTGAAGCTTTCTTT.

The chain recombines TRBV19 with TRBJ1-2; the D is unclear. The CDR3 is 13 amino acids. V dropped 2 bases and J dropped 1 base, with 5 bases sitting between them. Germline lookup yields CDR1 LNHDA and CDR2 SQIVND (reference sequence). The chain's CDR3 is CASSINLNYGYTF. CDR3 DNA sequence: TGTGCCAGTAGTATAAACCTTAACTATGGCTACACCTTC.

This chain links TRBV19 with TRBJ2-1; TRBD2 matches 7 bases. J gave up 4 bases and V 6 bases, and 6 bases lay outside the gene matches. Germline CDR1 and CDR2: LNHDA and SQIVND (reference sequence). The CDR3 has 14 amino acids. The CDR3 loop reads CASSTSGMYNEQFF. CDR3 coding DNA: TGTGCCAGTAGCACCAGCGGGATGTACAATGAGCAGTTCTTC.

V usage is TRBV28 and J usage is TRBJ2-3, with 16 bases aligning to TRBD2. V lost 6 bases to trimming and J lost 0 bases; unmatched junction nucleotides: 6. The CDR3 consists of 18 residues. Germline-derived CDR1 and CDR2 are MDHEN and SYDVKM. CDR3 sequence: CASSPGLAGGTSTDTQYF. In DNA, the CDR3 is TGTGCCAGCAGCCCGGGACTAGCGGGGGGGACTAGCACAGATACGCAGTATTTT.

The chain joins TRBV7-8 to TRBJ2-5, with D maybe TRBD1 (7 bases). Trimming cost V 2 bases and J 10 bases, with 17 bases left between them. CDR3 size: 14 residues. Germline CDR1 SGHVS, CDR2 FQNEAQ. The CDR3 nucleotides are TGTGCCAGCAGCTTATCAGGGGGGCGGAGTAGCCAGTACTTC. This translates into CASSLSGGRSSQYF. The entire variable domain, with the rest obtained from reference TRBV7-8 and TRBJ2-5, is as follows: GAGVSQSPRYKVAKRGQDVALRCDPISGHVSLFWYQQALGQGPEFLTYFQNEAQLDKSGLPSDRFFAERPEGSVSTLKIQRTQQEDSAVYLCASSLSGGRSSQYFGPGTRLLVL.

Remarks on this clone: The same CDR3 is also encoded by other DNA sequences in this sample. CDR3 DNA: TGTGCCAGCTCACCAGCAGGTAGCACAGATACGCAGTATTTT. This sequence encodes CASSPAGSTDTQYF. This chain joins TRBV18 and TRBJ2-3; D remains ambiguous. CDR1 is KGHSH and CDR2 is LQKENI in the germline V gene. Trimming shortened V by 2 bases and J by 0 bases, and 6 bases separated the two germline ends. CDR3 size: 14 residues.

A single count supports this clone. The chain has TRBV7-9 and TRBJ1-3, with D maybe TRBD1 (6 bases). CDR1 is SEHNR, CDR2 FQNEAQ, per germline (reference sequence). CDR3 size: 17 residues. Trimming left V 5 bases short and J 4 bases short, with 21 bases between. The CDR3 here is CASSRRGTGRSGNTIYF. CDR3 DNA sequence: TGTGCCAGCAGCCGGAGGGGCACAGGGCGTTCCGGAAACACCATATATTTT.

This chain joins TRBV18 and TRBJ2-7; 10 bases are a match to TRBD2. V shed 8 bases, J shed 6 bases, and the junction held 7 bases outside the gene matches. This CDR3 region has 13 residues. Germline lookup yields CDR1 KGHSH and CDR2 LQKENI. The CDR3 sequence: CASQGTSAGEQYF. For the CDR3, the DNA is TGTGCCAGCCAAGGGACTAGCGCGGGCGAGCAGTACTTC. Full variable domain (remainder filled in from reference TRBV18 and TRBJ2-7): NAGVMQNPRHLVRRRGQEARLRCSPMKGHSHVYWYRQLPEEGLKFMVYLQKENIIDESGMPKERFSAEFPKEGPSILRIQQVVRGDSAAYFCASQGTSAGEQYFGPGTRLTVT.

This clone was recorded at least ten times. V and J are TRBV6-1 and TRBJ1-5; D may be TRBD1 (6 bases). This CDR3 has 14 residues. Germline assignment: CDR1 MNHNS and CDR2 SASEGT. V lost 6 bases to trimming and J lost 5 bases, with 14 bases between them. The CDR3: CASSLDRPHQPQHF. In DNA form, the CDR3 reads TGTGCCAGCAGCCTAGACAGGCCACATCAGCCCCAGCATTTT.

V is TRBV5-6 and J is TRBJ2-5, with 12 bases that match TRBD1. J was trimmed by 5 bases and V by 1 base; bases with no gene match: 6. The CDR3 covers 16 residues. The germline CDR1 and CDR2 sequences are SGHDT and YYEEEE. The CDR3: CASSLPGTGGRETQYF. The CDR3 bases are TGTGCCAGCAGCTTGCCCGGGACAGGGGGCAGGGAGACCCAGTACTTC.

The chain has TRBV7-9 and TRBJ2-5, with 9 nucleotides matching TRBD1. The CDR3 has 14 residues. Germline V gene sequence: CDR1 SEHNR, CDR2 FQNEAQ (reference sequence). V dropped 4 bases and J dropped 7; count of bases not matched to a gene: 7. This chain's CDR3 is CASSSGTGRRTQYF. The CDR3 bases are TGTGCCAGCAGCTCTGGGACAGGGCGGAGGACCCAGTACTTC.

There are a few counts of this clone. The genes are TRBV19 and TRBJ1-5, with 9 bases matching TRBD1. Per germline, CDR1 LNHDA and CDR2 SQIVND (reference sequence). The CDR3 loop spans 19 amino acids. Trimming removed 1 base from V and 1 base from J; junction bases left unmatched: 11. The CDR3 is CASSIGRGTGRLSNQPQHF. In DNA, the CDR3 is TGTGCCAGTAGTATAGGCCGGGGGACAGGGAGGTTAAGCAATCAGCCCCAGCATTTT.

This rearrangement joins TRBV7-9 to TRBJ2-1; 11 bases fit TRBD2. CDR1 and CDR2 (germline): SEHNR, FQNEAQ (reference sequence). V lost 4 bases and J lost 10; bases outside the gene matches: 9. The CDR3 spans 15 residues. The CDR3 reads CASSSPGLAGGEQFF. The DNA for the CDR3 is TGTGCCAGCAGCTCCCCGGGGCTAGCGGGAGGCGAGCAGTTCTTC.

A single count supports this clone. The chain couples TRBV29-1 to TRBJ2-7; D is tentatively TRBD1 or TRBD2 (5 bases each). The CDR3 runs 13 residues. Per the germline V gene, CDR1 is SQVTM and CDR2 is ANQGSEA. The V and J ends lost 3 bases and 3 bases respectively, with 12 bases between them. DNA for the CDR3: TGCAGCGTTGAGACCGGGGCGGGCTACGAGCAGTACTTC. As protein: CSVETGAGYEQYF.

This sequence joins TRBV5-1 and TRBJ2-1, with 13 bases lining up with TRBD2. The CDR3 is 15 residues long. Germline loops: CDR1 SGHRS, CDR2 YFSETQ. Germline trimming cut 4 bases from V and 7 bases from J; bases unmatched to any gene: 5. The CDR3 nucleotides read TGCGCCAGCAGCAACGGACTAGCGGGAGTTAATGAGCAGTTCTTC. Translation gives CASSNGLAGVNEQFF.

This clone appeared once. The gene calls are TRBV11-1 and TRBJ1-6; D is possibly TRBD1 (6 bases). With 4 bases removed from V and 10 bases from J, the gap between germline ends came to 17 bases. CDR1 is SGHAT, CDR2 FQDESV, per germline (reference sequence). The CDR3 is 15 amino acids. In DNA, the CDR3 is TGTGCCAGCAGCTCCCTCGGGGGGGCGAACTCACCCCTCCACTTT. Translating it yields CASSSLGGANSPLHF.

The chain is built from TRBV18 and TRBJ1-1, with D possibly TRBD1 on 6 matching bases. The CDR3 is 17 amino acids. V was trimmed by 3 bases and J by 4 bases, leaving 21 bases between them. In germline, CDR1 is KGHSH, CDR2 LQKENI. DNA of the CDR3: TGTGCCAGCTCACCGATATCCGGGCCAGTGGGGGCCACTGAAGCTTTCTTT. It translates to CASSPISGPVGATEAFF.

The chain uses TRBV7-3 and TRBJ1-1, with a weak D call TRBD1 (5 bases). Germline CDR1 reads SGHTA; CDR2 reads FQGTGA. The CDR3 runs to 15 residues. The germline V and J ends were trimmed by 2 bases and 4 bases, with 14 bases remaining between them. CDR3 region: CASSLGGALGTEAFF. DNA of the CDR3: TGTGCCAGCAGCTTAGGGGGAGCCCTGGGCACTGAAGCTTTCTTT.

This clone came up a few times. The rearrangement links TRBV6-5 to TRBJ1-1; 7 bases align to TRBD1. The germline CDR1 and CDR2 sequences are MNHEY and SVGAGI. CDR3 length: 14 residues. Trimming took 7 bases from V and 6 from J; bases not matched to a gene: 11. The CDR3 loop is CASNRQGPGAEAFF. In DNA, the CDR3 is TGTGCCAGCAACAGACAGGGCCCCGGGGCTGAAGCTTTCTTT.

A few counts support this clone. The chain links TRBV5-1 to TRBJ2-7, with TRBD1 identical over 9 bases. Germline loops: CDR1 SGHRS, CDR2 YFSETQ. V was pared by 2 bases and J by 5 bases, with 11 bases of the junction left unmatched. CDR3 size: 16 residues. The CDR3 DNA sequence: TGCGCCAGCAGCTTAGGTTCCGGGACAGGGTTCCACGAGCAGTACTTC. It codes for CASSLGSGTGFHEQYF. The whole variable domain, remainder taken from reference TRBV5-1 and TRBJ2-7, is KAGVTQTPRYLIKTRGQQVTLSCSPISGHRSVSWYQQTPGQGLQFLFEYFSETQRNKGNFPGRFSGRQFSNSRSEMNVSTLELGDSALYLCASSLGSGTGFHEQYFGPGTRLTVT.